The 23 T cell receptor beta chains listed next were all sequenced from one sample in a study of blood T cell repertoires in COVID-19. TCRdb's table, derived via immunoSEQ multiplex PCR, lists solely in-frame clones and lacks some. The profile covers under 250,000 clones, with roughly nine tenths appearing a single time and around 0.84% taken by the ten largest. The sample comprised peripheral blood. Every receptor here comes from a man aged 55 to 70 with COVID-19, enrolled during active disease.

The chain is built from TRBV29-1 and TRBJ1-2; D remains ambiguous. Trimming shortened V by 3 bases and J by 9 bases, and 11 bases separated the two germline ends. The germline gives CDR1 SQVTM, CDR2 ANQGSEA. This CDR3 contains 11 residues. CDR3: CSVDRQASYTF. The CDR3 nucleotides read TGCAGCGTTGATCGTCAGGCGAGCTACACCTTC.

The chain links TRBV5-1 to TRBJ2-7; D possibly corresponds to TRBD1 (6 bases). V lost 3 bases and J 5 bases, leaving 12 bases between the germline ends. The CDR3 loop spans 13 amino acids. From germline, CDR1 is SGHRS and CDR2 YFSETQ. The CDR3 here is CASSSDSLNEQYF. The CDR3 DNA is TGCGCCAGCAGCTCGGACAGCCTAAACGAGCAGTACTTC.

The chain couples TRBV11-2 to TRBJ2-1; no clear D. This CDR3 comprises 15 residues. Germline values: CDR1 SGHAT, CDR2 FQNNGV. V lost 3 bases and J lost 10, with 19 bases in between. The CDR3 protein is CASSFAPRPDGEQFF. The DNA of the CDR3 is TGTGCCAGCAGCTTCGCTCCGAGACCAGACGGGGAGCAGTTCTTC.

V usage is TRBV30 and J usage is TRBJ2-5; D may be TRBD1 (5 bases). The CDR3 is 15 residues long. The V end was cut by 3 bases, the J end by 4 bases, with 18 bases between. CDR1 is GTSNPN, CDR2 SVGIG, per germline (reference sequence). This CDR3 reads CAWRKENLRGETQYF. The CDR3 coding sequence is TGTGCCTGGAGGAAGGAAAACCTAAGGGGAGAGACCCAGTACTTC.

This clone was seen only a few times. The chain combines TRBV6-6 with TRBJ1-1; TRBD1 aligns across 9 bases. The ends lost 8 bases at V and 8 bases at J; junction bases unmatched: 15. The CDR3 is 15 amino acids. The V gene's germline CDR1 is MNHNY and CDR2 SVGAGI (reference sequence). Written as DNA, the CDR3 is TGTGCCAGCCGTCGACAGGGGGTTTTTCTTTACGAAGCTTTCTTT. Its translation is CASRRQGVFLYEAFF.

The rearrangement joins TRBV19 to TRBJ1-6; D perhaps matches TRBD1 (5 bases). Trimming left V 3 bases short and J 3 bases short, with 9 bases between. Per germline, CDR1 LNHDA and CDR2 SQIVND (reference sequence). The CDR3 runs 15 residues. The CDR3 reads CASSISGGYNSPLHF. The CDR3 bases are TGTGCCAGTAGTATTTCCGGGGGCTATAATTCACCCCTCCACTTT. The full variable domain, in which reference TRBV19 and TRBJ1-6 provide the parts outside the CDR3, is DGGITQSPKYLFRKEGQNVTLSCEQNLNHDAMYWYRQDPGQGLRLIYYSQIVNDFQKGDIAEGYSVSREKKESFPLTVTSAQKNPTAFYLCASSISGGYNSPLHFGNGTRLTVT.

The V and J genes are TRBV12-3 or TRBV12-4 and TRBJ1-1, with 7 positions matching TRBD1. This CDR3 has 13 residues. Trimming took 6 bases from V and 6 from J; bases not matched to a gene: 7. The CDR3 loop reads CASSPRQGAEAFF. The CDR3 DNA follows: TGTGCCAGCAGCCCTCGACAGGGCGCTGAAGCTTTCTTT.

The chain employs TRBV9 and TRBJ2-3, with a weak D call TRBD2 (6 bases). Trimming stripped 3 bases from V and 2 bases from J, with 22 bases between. Germline CDR1 is SGDLS and CDR2 is YYNGEE. The CDR3 length is 18 residues. CDR3 loop: CASSGASDRELNTDTQYF. Here the CDR3 DNA reads TGTGCCAGCAGCGGAGCCTCAGACCGGGAGCTCAACACAGATACGCAGTATTTT.

The J gene is TRBJ2-1, the V gene TRBV24-1, with 8 bases aligning to TRBD2. The V and J ends lost 9 bases and 10 bases, in that order; junction bases with no gene match: 7. CDR3 length equals 12 residues. Germline loops: CDR1 KGHDR, CDR2 SFDVKD. The CDR3 sequence: CATESREGEQFF. The CDR3, as DNA: TGTGCCACCGAAAGCCGGGAGGGAGAGCAGTTCTTC.

The rearrangement joins TRBV10-2 to TRBJ2-7; no definite D call. CDR3 size: 14 residues. CDR1 and CDR2 (germline): WSHSY, SAAADI. V gave up 2 bases and J gave up 0 bases, with 8 bases separating them. The CDR3 DNA is TGCGCCAGCAGTGAGCGCAGTTTCTCCTACGAGCAGTACTTC. Its translation is CASSERSFSYEQYF.

This clone was found once. The V gene is TRBV7-9, the J gene TRBJ2-7, with 7 bases identical to TRBD2. The CDR3 is 15 amino acids. The ends lost 2 bases at V and 1 base at J; junction bases unmatched: 5. In germline, CDR1 is SEHNR, CDR2 FQNEAQ (reference sequence). CDR3 sequence: CASSLSSGMSYEQYF. The CDR3, as DNA: TGTGCCAGCAGCTTATCTAGCGGAATGTCCTACGAGCAGTACTTC.

This chain uses TRBV18 with TRBJ2-2; perhaps TRBD1 as D (5 bases). Trimming left V 1 base short and J 4 bases short, with 16 bases between. The CDR3 loop spans 17 amino acids. Germline CDR1 and CDR2: KGHSH and LQKENI. Here the CDR3 reads CASSPLAYGQGTGELFF. Here the CDR3 DNA reads TGTGCCAGCTCACCACTAGCATACGGGCAGGGCACCGGGGAGCTGTTTTTT.

The chain uses TRBV6-6 and TRBJ2-7; TRBD2 matches at 9 bases. Germline trimming cut 5 bases from V and 0 bases from J; bases unmatched to any gene: 2. The CDR3 has 14 residues. In germline, CDR1 is MNHNY, CDR2 SVGAGI (reference sequence). CDR3 nucleotide sequence: TGTGCCAGCAGTGTGACTAGCGGCTCCTACGAGCAGTACTTC. It translates to CASSVTSGSYEQYF.

This rearrangement joins TRBV5-1 to TRBJ2-7; 12 nucleotides agree with TRBD2. Trimming removed 6 bases from V and 5 bases from J; junction bases left unmatched: 6. This CDR3 is built from 14 residues. Germline V gene sequence: CDR1 SGHRS, CDR2 YFSETQ. CDR3 sequence reads: CASTLAGGRHEQYF. CDR3 nucleotide sequence: TGCGCCAGCACCCTAGCGGGAGGGCGCCACGAGCAGTACTTC.

The CDR3 sequence: CSVDLALYNEQFF. Here the CDR3 DNA reads TGCAGCGTTGACTTGGCCCTTTACAATGAGCAGTTCTTC. V is TRBV29-1 and J is TRBJ2-1; D unresolved. V lost 3 bases to trimming and J lost 4 bases, with 10 bases between them. Germline values: CDR1 SQVTM, CDR2 ANQGSEA. The CDR3 spans 13 residues.

The chain recombines TRBV19 with TRBJ1-1, with TRBD1 identical over 8 bases. The CDR3 runs to 14 residues. The germline V gene encodes CDR1 LNHDA and CDR2 SQIVND (reference sequence). V shed 7 bases and J 1 base; nucleotides not matched to a gene: 5. CDR3 bases: TGTGCCAGTACACCCGACAGGGGGAACACTGAAGCTTTCTTT. Translating it yields CASTPDRGNTEAFF.

J is TRBJ1-4 and V is TRBV3-1 (or the pseudogene TRBV3-2); D unresolved. Trimming left V 3 bases short and J 8 bases short, with 13 bases between. Germline-derived CDR1 and CDR2 are LGHDT and YNNKEL (reference sequence). This CDR3 spans 14 amino acids. The CDR3 spells CASSHTIEREKLFF. CDR3 nucleotide sequence: TGTGCCAGCAGCCATACTATCGAAAGGGAAAAACTGTTTTTT.

The chain links TRBV3-1 (or the pseudogene TRBV3-2) to TRBJ1-1; the D gene is possibly TRBD1 (5 bases). The CDR3 is made up of 11 amino acids. The V gene's germline CDR1 is LGHDT and CDR2 YNNKEL (reference sequence). V was clipped by 1 base and J by 11 bases, with 8 bases between them. In DNA, the CDR3 is TGTGCCAGCAGCCAAGGACAGATCGCTTTCTTT. Translation gives CASSQGQIAFF.

The V call is TRBV5-6, the J call TRBJ2-5; the match to TRBD2 covers 11 bases. The CDR3 consists of 17 residues. V trimming: 3 bases; J trimming: 1 base; junction bases outside the gene matches: 8. Germline V gene lookup returns CDR1 SGHDT and CDR2 YYEEEE. The CDR3: CASSWWPGLAAQETQYF. In DNA, the CDR3 is TGTGCCAGCAGCTGGTGGCCGGGACTAGCGGCCCAAGAGACCCAGTACTTC.

In nucleotides, the CDR3 is TGTGCCAGTAGTTACAGGGCGGATACGCAGTATTTT. Protein: CASSYRADTQYF. The chain has TRBV19 and TRBJ2-3, with D possibly matching TRBD1 (6 bases). V was trimmed by 5 bases and J by 6 bases, leaving 9 bases between them. Germline assignment: CDR1 LNHDA and CDR2 SQIVND (reference sequence). This CDR3 contains 12 residues.

The sample holds one count of this clone. The rearrangement links TRBV7-6 to TRBJ2-2; D is undetermined. Germline values: CDR1 SGHVS, CDR2 FNYEAQ. Trimming shortened V by 3 bases and J by 3 bases, and 11 bases separated the two germline ends. The CDR3 sequence is 15 residues long. CDR3 amino acids: CASSFSVDYTGELFF. The CDR3 DNA is TGTGCCAGCAGCTTCAGCGTTGACTACACCGGGGAGCTGTTTTTT.

The chain couples TRBV11-3 to TRBJ2-1; D may be TRBD2 (7 bases). This CDR3 region has 18 residues. The germline CDR1 and CDR2 sequences are SGHNT and YENEEA. Trimming left V 5 bases short and J 7 bases short, with 27 bases between. The CDR3 here is CASSPGLGGGGPGNEQFF. In nucleotides, the CDR3 is TGTGCCAGCAGCCCGGGTCTCGGGGGCGGGGGACCCGGTAATGAGCAGTTCTTC.

J is TRBJ2-3 and V is TRBV7-9; 10 positions agree with TRBD1. V lost 11 bases, J lost 3 bases, and 14 bases stayed unmatched. Germline CDR1 SEHNR, CDR2 FQNEAQ (reference sequence). The CDR3 is 16 amino acids. CDR3 loop: CAGSGRDRGNTDTQYF. The DNA of the CDR3 is TGTGCCGGTTCGGGCCGGGACAGGGGAAATACAGATACGCAGTATTTT.